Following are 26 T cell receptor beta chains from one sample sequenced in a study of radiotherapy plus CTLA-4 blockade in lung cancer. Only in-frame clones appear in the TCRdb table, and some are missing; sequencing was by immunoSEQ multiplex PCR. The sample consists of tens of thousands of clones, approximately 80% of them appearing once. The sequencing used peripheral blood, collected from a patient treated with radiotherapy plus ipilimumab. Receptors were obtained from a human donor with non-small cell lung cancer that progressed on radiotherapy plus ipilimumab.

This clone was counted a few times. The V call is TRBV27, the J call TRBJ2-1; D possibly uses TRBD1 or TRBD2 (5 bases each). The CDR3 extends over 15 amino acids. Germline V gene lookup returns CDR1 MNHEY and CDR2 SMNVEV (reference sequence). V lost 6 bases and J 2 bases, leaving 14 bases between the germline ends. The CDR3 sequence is CASSIGGVPYNEQFF. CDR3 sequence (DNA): TGTGCCAGCAGCATTGGGGGAGTGCCCTACAATGAGCAGTTCTTC.

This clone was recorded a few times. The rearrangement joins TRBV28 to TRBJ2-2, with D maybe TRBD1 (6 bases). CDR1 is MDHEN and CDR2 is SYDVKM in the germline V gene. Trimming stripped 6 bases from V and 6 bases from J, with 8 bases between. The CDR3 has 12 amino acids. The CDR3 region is CASRSGAGELFF. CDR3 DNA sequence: TGTGCCAGCAGATCAGGGGCCGGGGAGCTGTTTTTT.

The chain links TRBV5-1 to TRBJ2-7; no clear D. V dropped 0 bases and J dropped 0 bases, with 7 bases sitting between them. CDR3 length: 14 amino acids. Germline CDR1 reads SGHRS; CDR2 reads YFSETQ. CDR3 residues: CASSLGRDSYEQYF. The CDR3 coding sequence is TGCGCCAGCAGCTTGGGAAGGGACTCCTACGAGCAGTACTTC. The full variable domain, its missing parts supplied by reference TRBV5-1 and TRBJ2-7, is KAGVTQTPRYLIKTRGQQVTLSCSPISGHRSVSWYQQTPGQGLQFLFEYFSETQRNKGNFPGRFSGRQFSNSRSEMNVSTLELGDSALYLCASSLGRDSYEQYFGPGTRLTVT.

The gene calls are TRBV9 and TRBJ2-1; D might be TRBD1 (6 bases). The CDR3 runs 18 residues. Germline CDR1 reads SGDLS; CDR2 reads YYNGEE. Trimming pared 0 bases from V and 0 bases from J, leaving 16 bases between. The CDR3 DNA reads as TGTGCCAGCAGCGTAGGGTGGGACACCCATCACTCCTACAATGAGCAGTTCTTC. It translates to CASSVGWDTHHSYNEQFF.

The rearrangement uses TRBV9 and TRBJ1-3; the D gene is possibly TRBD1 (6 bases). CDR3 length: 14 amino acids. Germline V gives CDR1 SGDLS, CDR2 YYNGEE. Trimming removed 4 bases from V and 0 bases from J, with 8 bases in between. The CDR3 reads CASSRTASGNTIYF. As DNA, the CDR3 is TGTGCCAGCAGCCGGACAGCCTCTGGAAACACCATATATTTT.

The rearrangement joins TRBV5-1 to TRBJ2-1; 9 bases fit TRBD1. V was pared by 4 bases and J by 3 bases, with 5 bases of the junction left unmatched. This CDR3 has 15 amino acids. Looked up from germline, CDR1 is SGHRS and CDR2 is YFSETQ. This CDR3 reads CASSVGQGFYNEQFF. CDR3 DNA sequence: TGCGCCAGCAGCGTGGGACAGGGATTCTACAATGAGCAGTTCTTC.

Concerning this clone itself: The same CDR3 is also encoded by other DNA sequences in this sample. CDR3 in DNA: TGTGCCAGCAGCTTAGGGGGGCCCGAAGCTTTCTTT. This translates into CASSLGGPEAFF. This chain links TRBV7-2 with TRBJ1-1; D perhaps matches TRBD1 (6 bases). Germline V gene data show CDR1 as SGHTA and CDR2 as FQGNSA. V lost 1 base and J 8 bases, leaving 8 bases between the germline ends. This CDR3 spans 12 amino acids.

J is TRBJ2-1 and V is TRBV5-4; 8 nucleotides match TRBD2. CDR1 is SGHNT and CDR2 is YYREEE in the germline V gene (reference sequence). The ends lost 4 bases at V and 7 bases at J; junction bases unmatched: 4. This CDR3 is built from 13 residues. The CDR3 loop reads CASSPGTSNEQFF. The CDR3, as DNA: TGTGCCAGCAGCCCCGGGACTAGTAATGAGCAGTTCTTC.

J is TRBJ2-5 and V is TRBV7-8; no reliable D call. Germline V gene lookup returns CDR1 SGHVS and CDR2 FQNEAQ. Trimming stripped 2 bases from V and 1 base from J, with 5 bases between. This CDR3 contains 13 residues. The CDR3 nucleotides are TGTGCCAGCAGCTTACAGCTCCAAGAGACCCAGTACTTC. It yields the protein CASSLQLQETQYF.

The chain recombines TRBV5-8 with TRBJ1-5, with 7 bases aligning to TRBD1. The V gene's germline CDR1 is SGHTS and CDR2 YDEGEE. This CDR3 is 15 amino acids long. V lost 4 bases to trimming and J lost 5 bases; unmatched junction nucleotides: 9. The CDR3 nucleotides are TGTGCCAGCAGCCTTCATTCAGGGGGGGATCAGCCCCAGCATTTT. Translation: CASSLHSGGDQPQHF.

The CDR3 is CASSIGPGQSYSGANVLTF. Written as DNA, the CDR3 is TGTGCCAGTAGTATAGGACCGGGACAGTCCTACTCTGGGGCCAACGTCCTGACTTTC. The V gene is TRBV19, the J gene TRBJ2-6; 7 nucleotides agree with TRBD1. There are 19 residues in the CDR3. Trimming at V came to 1 base and at J to 0 bases, leaving 9 bases not matched to a gene. Germline assignment: CDR1 LNHDA and CDR2 SQIVND (reference sequence).

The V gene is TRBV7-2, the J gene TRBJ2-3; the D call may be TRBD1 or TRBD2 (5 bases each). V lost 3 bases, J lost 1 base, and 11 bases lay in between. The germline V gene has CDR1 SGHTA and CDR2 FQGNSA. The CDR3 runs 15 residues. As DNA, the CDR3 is TGTGCCAGCAGCTTCGGGGCTCACCGCACAGATACGCAGTATTTT. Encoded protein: CASSFGAHRTDTQYF.

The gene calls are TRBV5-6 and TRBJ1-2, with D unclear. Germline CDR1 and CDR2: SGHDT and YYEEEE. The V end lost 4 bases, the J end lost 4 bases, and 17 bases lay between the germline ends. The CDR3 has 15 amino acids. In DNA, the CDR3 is TGTGCCAGCAGCCCGTCGGGCAGAAACGGCTATGGCTACACCTTC. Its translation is CASSPSGRNGYGYTF.

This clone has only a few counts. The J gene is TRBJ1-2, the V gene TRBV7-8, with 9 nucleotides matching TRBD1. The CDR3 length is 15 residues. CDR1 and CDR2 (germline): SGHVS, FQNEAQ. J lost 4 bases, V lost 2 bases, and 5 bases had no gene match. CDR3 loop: CASSLNTGGVYGYTF. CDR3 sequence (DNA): TGTGCCAGCAGCTTAAATACAGGGGGCGTCTATGGCTACACCTTC.

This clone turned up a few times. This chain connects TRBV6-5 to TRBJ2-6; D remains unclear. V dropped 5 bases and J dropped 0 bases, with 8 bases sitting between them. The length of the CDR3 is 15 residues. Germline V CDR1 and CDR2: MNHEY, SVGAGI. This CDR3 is CASSSPLSGANVLTF. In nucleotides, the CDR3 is TGTGCCAGCAGTAGTCCCCTCTCTGGGGCCAACGTCCTGACTTTC.

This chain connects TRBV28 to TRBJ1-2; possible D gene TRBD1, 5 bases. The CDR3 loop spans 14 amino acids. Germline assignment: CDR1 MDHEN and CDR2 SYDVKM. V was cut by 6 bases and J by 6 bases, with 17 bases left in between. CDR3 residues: CASRTSDRAHGYTF. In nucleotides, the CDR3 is TGTGCCAGCAGGACAAGTGACAGAGCGCATGGCTACACCTTC.

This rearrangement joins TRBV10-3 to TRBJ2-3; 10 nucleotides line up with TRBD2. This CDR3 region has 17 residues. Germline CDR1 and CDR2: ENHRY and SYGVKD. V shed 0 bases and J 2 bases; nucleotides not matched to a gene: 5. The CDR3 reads CAISESSGGAITDTQYF. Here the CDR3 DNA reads TGTGCCATCAGTGAGTCCAGCGGGGGGGCGATCACAGATACGCAGTATTTT.

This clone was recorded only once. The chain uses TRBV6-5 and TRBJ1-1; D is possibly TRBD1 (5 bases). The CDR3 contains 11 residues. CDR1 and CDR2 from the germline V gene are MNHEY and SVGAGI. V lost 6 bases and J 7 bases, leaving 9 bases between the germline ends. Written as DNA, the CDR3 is TGTGCCAGCAGATTCGGGGGTGAAGCTTTCTTT. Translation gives CASRFGGEAFF.

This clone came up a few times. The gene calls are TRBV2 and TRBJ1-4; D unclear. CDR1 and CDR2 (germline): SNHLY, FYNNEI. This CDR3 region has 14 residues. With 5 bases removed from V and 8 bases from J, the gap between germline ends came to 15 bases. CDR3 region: CASSRFPVGEKLFF. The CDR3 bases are TGTGCCAGCAGTAGATTCCCCGTCGGAGAAAAACTGTTTTTT.

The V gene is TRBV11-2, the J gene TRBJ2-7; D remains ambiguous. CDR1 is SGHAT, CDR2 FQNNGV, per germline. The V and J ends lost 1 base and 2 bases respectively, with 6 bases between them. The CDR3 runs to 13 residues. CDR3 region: CASSLGSTYEQYF. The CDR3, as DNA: TGTGCCAGCAGCTTAGGGAGTACCTACGAGCAGTACTTC.

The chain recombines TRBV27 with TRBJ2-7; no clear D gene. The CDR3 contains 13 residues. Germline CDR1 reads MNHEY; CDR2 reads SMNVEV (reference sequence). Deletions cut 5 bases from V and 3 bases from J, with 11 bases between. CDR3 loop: CASSRQGYYEQYF. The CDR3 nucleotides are TGTGCCAGCAGTCGCCAAGGCTACTACGAGCAGTACTTC.

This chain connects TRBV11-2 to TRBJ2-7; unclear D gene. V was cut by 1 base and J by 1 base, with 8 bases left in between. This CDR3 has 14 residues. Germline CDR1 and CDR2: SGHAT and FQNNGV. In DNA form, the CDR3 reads TGTGCCAGCAGCTTAGCCCCTGCTTCCTACGAGCAGTACTTC. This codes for CASSLAPASYEQYF.

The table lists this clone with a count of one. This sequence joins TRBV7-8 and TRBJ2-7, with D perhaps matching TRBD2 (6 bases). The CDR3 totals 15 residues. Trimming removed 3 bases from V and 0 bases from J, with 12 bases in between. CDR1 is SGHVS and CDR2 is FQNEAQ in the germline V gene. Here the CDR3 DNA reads TGTGCCAGCAGCTTTGGGATAGCGGCCTCCTACGAGCAGTACTTC. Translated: CASSFGIAASYEQYF.

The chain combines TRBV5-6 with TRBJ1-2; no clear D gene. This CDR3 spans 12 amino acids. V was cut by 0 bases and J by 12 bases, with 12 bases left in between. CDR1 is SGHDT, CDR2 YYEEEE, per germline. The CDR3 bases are TGTGCCAGCAGCTTGGGAGGACCATTGAACACCTTC. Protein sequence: CASSLGGPLNTF.

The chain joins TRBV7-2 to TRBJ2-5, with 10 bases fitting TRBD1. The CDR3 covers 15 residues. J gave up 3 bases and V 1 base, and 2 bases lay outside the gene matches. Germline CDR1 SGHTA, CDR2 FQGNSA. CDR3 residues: CASSLGGTGEETQYF. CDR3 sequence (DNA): TGTGCCAGCAGCTTAGGAGGGACAGGGGAAGAGACCCAGTACTTC.

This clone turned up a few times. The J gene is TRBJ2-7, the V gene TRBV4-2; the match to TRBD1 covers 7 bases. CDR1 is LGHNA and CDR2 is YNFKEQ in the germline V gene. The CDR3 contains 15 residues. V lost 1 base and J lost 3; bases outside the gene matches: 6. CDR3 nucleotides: TGTGCCAGCAGCCAAGTAGGGGGCGGTAACTACGAGCAGTACTTC. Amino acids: CASSQVGGGNYEQYF.